The 2 T cell receptor beta chains presented below share a single source sample, sequenced in a study of response to subunit inactivated influenza vaccine. TCRdb reprocessed the RT-PCR reads with MiXCR, giving one entry per CDR3 protein. The data show about 300,000 distinct CDR3 sequences, with about a fifth seen just once and roughly 10% held by the top ten. This specimen consisted of PBMCs from blood, obtained less than 22 months after vaccination. These receptors were collected from a man between 45 and 75 years old who received an inactivated influenza vaccine.

CDR3 amino acids: CASSPGWWEGTDTQYF. For the CDR3, the DNA is TGTGCCAGCAGCCCGGGGTGGTGGGAAGGGACAGATACGCAGTATTTT. The chain links TRBV7-3 to TRBJ2-3, with TRBD2 as a possible D gene (5 bases). V dropped 5 bases and J dropped 3 bases, with 18 bases sitting between them. The CDR3 loop spans 16 amino acids. Germline values: CDR1 SGHTA, CDR2 FQGTGA. Full variable domain (missing parts from reference TRBV7-3 and TRBJ2-3): GAGVSQTPSNKVTEKGKYVELRCDPISGHTALYWYRQSLGQGPEFLIYFQGTGAADDSGLPNDRFFAVRPEGSVSTLKIQRTERGDSAVYLCASSPGWWEGTDTQYFGPGTRLTVL.

The sample holds many counts of this clonotype. The chain uses TRBV5-1 and TRBJ1-2; 8 bases fit TRBD1. Per germline, CDR1 SGHRS and CDR2 YFSETQ. This CDR3 comprises 16 residues. V dropped 4 bases and J dropped 3; count of bases not matched to a gene: 11. The CDR3 coding sequence is TGCGCCAGCAGCATACGGACAGGGATAAAAGACTATGGCTACACCTTC. Protein sequence: CASSIRTGIKDYGYTF.